This T cell receptor (beta chain) originates from a study of cytomegalovirus exposure and HLA in healthy donors. A word on this clone: Its antigen is as yet unknown.

Amplification used 60 Vbeta primers and 13 Jbeta primers. Using immunoSEQ multiplex PCR, the repertoire was profiled, and TCRdb retains in-frame clones only, with some absent. The sample holds 150,000 to 200,000 clones, about four fifths seen once. The CDR3 is 17 amino acids. Looked up from germline, CDR1 is SGHTA and CDR2 is FQGTGA. V was pared by 5 bases and J by 3 bases, with 23 bases between. Despite likely unrecorded immune exposures, the donors were nominally healthy at the time of sampling. The study, taken as a whole, reports: The presence/absence work took it that sequencing depth was about the same across donors.

Sequenced sample: PBMCs. This receptor was obtained from a boy between 10 and 17 years old in good health and CMV-seronegative. The chain recombines TRBV7-3 with TRBJ2-7; perhaps TRBD1 as D (6 bases). The DNA for the CDR3 is TGTGCCAGCAGCCCCCCCGGACAGCAGAAACGTATCTACGAGCAGTACTTC. Translation: CASSPPGQQKRIYEQYF.